The 2 T cell receptor beta chains listed next were all sequenced from one sample in a study of shared clonotypes between healthy human individuals. Terminally differentiated effector memory CD45RA+ cells were left out of the naive CD8 fraction, which was CD45RO-negative and positively selected for CCR7. The data were produced by immunoSEQ multiplex PCR, yet TCRdb's version contains in-frame clones alone and is incomplete. The data hold approximately 2,000,000 clones, with just under 95% observed a single time. Specimen: naive CD8+ T cells from PBMCs. These receptors were obtained from a man younger than 30 in good health. Some clones in this sample may be carry-over from other donors' samples.

This clone occurred once. This chain uses TRBV9 with TRBJ2-7; the D call may be TRBD1 or TRBD2 (7 bases each). The germline V and J ends were trimmed by 0 bases and 3 bases, with 16 bases remaining between them. The CDR3 totals 16 residues. CDR1 SGDLS and CDR2 YYNGEE come from the germline V gene. The CDR3 sequence is CASSVGRTGEGYEQYF. The CDR3 DNA reads as TGTGCCAGCAGCGTAGGAAGAACAGGGGAGGGCTACGAGCAGTACTTC.

The count of this clone is one. The sample carries other DNA sequences with the same CDR3. The rearrangement links TRBV27 to TRBJ2-7; D remains unclear. V was pared by 3 bases and J by 2 bases, with 8 bases between. This CDR3 is built from 13 residues. Germline V CDR1 and CDR2: MNHEY, SMNVEV (reference sequence). CDR3 sequence reads: CASSLAGTYEQYF. DNA of the CDR3: TGTGCCAGCAGTTTGGCAGGAACCTACGAGCAGTACTTC.